The 15 T cell receptor beta chains presented below share a single source sample, sequenced in a study of OX40 agonist ivuxolimab in advanced cancers. Sequencing was performed with immunoSEQ multiplex PCR; in TCRdb, only in-frame clones are kept and a portion is missing. This table has about 93,000 clones, 90% to 95% appearing once. Sample: CD4+ or CD8+ T cells sorted from blood, taken in a trial of the OX40 agonist ivuxolimab. The origin of the receptors is an adult with an advanced solid tumor such as melanoma, head and neck, liver or kidney cancer.

The V gene is TRBV15, the J gene TRBJ2-7; no definite D call. The CDR3 extends over 13 amino acids. Between the trimmed V and J ends, which lost 1 base and 4 bases, there was a span of 8 bases. Germline loops: CDR1 LNHNV, CDR2 YYDKDF (reference sequence). This chain's CDR3 is CATSRGSSYEQYF. The CDR3 DNA is TGTGCCACCAGCAGAGGAAGTAGTTACGAGCAGTACTTC.

The chain uses TRBV2 and TRBJ1-1; TRBD1 is a possible D gene (5 bases). V shed 8 bases and J shed 9 bases, with 19 bases lying between them. Germline loops: CDR1 SNHLY, CDR2 FYNNEI. This CDR3 spans 13 amino acids. CDR3 coding DNA: TGTGCCAGCCAGATGGGAGGGGAATCCAAAGCTTTCTTT. Its protein product is CASQMGGESKAFF.

The genes are TRBV1 and TRBJ1-1. TRBV1 is described as a pseudogene. The CDR3 is 17 amino acids. The chain's CDR3 is CTSSLTTTSRGNTEAFF. The CDR3 DNA follows: TGCACCAGCAGCCTCACTACCACCTCGCGAGGGAACACTGAAGCTTTCTTT.

In nucleotides, the CDR3 is TGTGCCAGCAGTGGGACAGGGGTGGGTAACTATGGCTACACCTTC. Translating it yields CASSGTGVGNYGYTF. The chain combines TRBV2 with TRBJ1-2; 9 bases fit TRBD1. The CDR3 is 15 residues long. V was pared by 4 bases and J by 1 base, with 4 bases of the junction left unmatched. In germline, CDR1 is SNHLY, CDR2 FYNNEI.

The rearrangement joins TRBV27 to TRBJ1-1; D uncertain. Trimming pared 8 bases from V and 0 bases from J, leaving 19 bases between. This CDR3 has 16 amino acids. Germline values: CDR1 MNHEY, CDR2 SMNVEV (reference sequence). The CDR3 DNA reads as TGTGCCAGCGCCCCCGGGCGGTCCCCCTTGAACACTGAAGCTTTCTTT. This gives the protein CASAPGRSPLNTEAFF.

The rearrangement uses TRBV7-2 and TRBJ2-3, with 11 bases aligning to TRBD2. The length of the CDR3 is 17 residues. The V gene's germline CDR1 is SGHTA and CDR2 FQGNSA. V gave up 5 bases and J gave up 3 bases; unmatched junction bases: 10. The CDR3 spells CASSPLGLAGVTDTQYF. CDR3 coding DNA: TGTGCCAGCAGCCCACTAGGACTAGCGGGCGTAACAGATACGCAGTATTTT.

The chain uses TRBV7-6 and TRBJ1-6; D unresolved. V lost 1 base to trimming and J lost 8 bases, with 9 bases between them. Per germline, CDR1 SGHVS and CDR2 FNYEAQ. CDR3 length: 14 amino acids. This chain's CDR3 is CASSLGANHSPLHF. For the CDR3, the DNA is TGTGCCAGCAGCTTAGGAGCGAATCATTCACCCCTCCACTTT. Full variable domain (missing parts from reference TRBV7-6 and TRBJ1-6): GAGVSQSPRYKVTKRGQDVALRCDPISGHVSLYWYRQALGQGPEFLTYFNYEAQQDKSGLPNDRFSAERPEGSISTLTIQRTEQRDSAMYRCASSLGANHSPLHFGNGTRLTVT.

The V and J genes are TRBV11-3 and TRBJ2-5; D might be TRBD1 (5 bases). Germline V lookup: CDR1 SGHNT, CDR2 YENEEA. Trimming took off 4 bases at V and 8 bases at J, with 17 bases between the two ends. The CDR3 covers 14 residues. The CDR3 region has the DNA TGTGCCAGCAGCTCCGCCTTGACAGAGAGAACCCAGTACTTC. As protein: CASSSALTERTQYF.

The chain links TRBV19 to TRBJ1-4, with D unclear. Germline V gene lookup returns CDR1 LNHDA and CDR2 SQIVND (reference sequence). The V end lost 7 bases, the J end lost 4 bases, and 19 bases lay between the germline ends. CDR3 length: 16 amino acids. This CDR3 reads CASIGPDATFNEKLFF. CDR3 coding DNA: TGTGCCAGTATCGGGCCCGATGCAACTTTTAATGAAAAACTGTTTTTT.

In its sample, this clone was seen a few times. The chain combines TRBV21-1 with TRBJ2-7; the D call of TRBD1 is as the table states it, not checked on the DNA. TRBV21-1 is a listed pseudogene. The CDR3 extends over 12 amino acids. CDR3 sequence reads: CASRDRTYEQYF. Here the CDR3 DNA reads TGTGCCAGCCGGGACAGAACCTACGAGCAGTACTTC.

This clone was recorded a few times. This chain uses TRBV2 with TRBJ1-2, with TRBD1 matching 10 bases. CDR3 length equals 16 residues. The germline gives CDR1 SNHLY, CDR2 FYNNEI. Trimming removed 7 bases from V and 3 bases from J; junction bases left unmatched: 11. The CDR3 loop reads CASTDPRTGGHYGYTF. CDR3 bases: TGTGCCAGCACCGACCCCCGGACAGGGGGACACTATGGCTACACCTTC.

As DNA, the CDR3 is TGTGCCAGCAGACCGGGGACAGGGACCGGGGAGCTGTTTTTT. It codes for CASRPGTGTGELFF. The V and J genes are TRBV9 and TRBJ2-2; 9 nucleotides match TRBD1. Germline-derived CDR1 and CDR2 are SGDLS and YYNGEE. The CDR3 sequence is 14 residues long. V was pared by 5 bases and J by 5 bases, with 4 bases of the junction left unmatched.

The chain employs TRBV5-1 and TRBJ2-5; the D call may be TRBD1 or TRBD2 (7 bases each). Germline V gene sequence: CDR1 SGHRS, CDR2 YFSETQ. The ends were cut back, 4 bases at V and 0 bases at J, with 19 bases in the middle. This CDR3 has 17 amino acids. This CDR3 is CASSPAGTAGNQETQYF. CDR3 sequence (DNA): TGCGCCAGCAGCCCTGCCGGGACAGCGGGGAACCAAGAGACCCAGTACTTC.

The genes are TRBV5-1 and TRBJ2-1; 9 bases line up with TRBD2. Germline V CDR1 and CDR2: SGHRS, YFSETQ. CDR3 length: 16 amino acids. Trimming cost V 0 bases and J 7 bases; bases outside gene matches: 8. In nucleotides, the CDR3 is TGCGCCAGCAGCTTGGCCGATCTAGCGGGGTTGAATGAGCAGTTCTTC. Translating gives CASSLADLAGLNEQFF.

V is TRBV30 and J is TRBJ1-2; D gene ambiguous. The germline V and J ends were trimmed by 8 bases and 2 bases, with 12 bases remaining between them. Germline CDR1 reads GTSNPN; CDR2 reads SVGIG (reference sequence). This CDR3 spans 12 amino acids. The DNA of the CDR3 is TGTGCCGTCCTGCGGGGAAACTATGGCTACACCTTC. Its protein is CAVLRGNYGYTF.